The T cell receptor (beta chain) under discussion was sequenced for a study of blood T cell repertoires in COVID-19. The overall study: Whether acute or convalescent, the COVID-19 samples came from the United States, Italy and Spain. PBMCs, B-cell-depleted T cells, or T cells provided the cDNA or gDNA that made up the material.

V lost 7 bases and J lost 0, with 13 bases in between. The V gene's germline CDR1 is LNHDA and CDR2 SQIVND (reference sequence). The CDR3 runs 15 residues. As processed by the authors: How many nucleated cells were present was estimated from reference gene primer amplification. Clones were read by immunoSEQ multiplex PCR, and TCRdb kept only the in-frame ones, dropping some. V and J calls and clone size are as listed in that table; D and trimming were resolved from the DNA. The sample has 110,000 to 150,000 clones; more than 80% are singletons. The sample holds one count of this clone. V is TRBV19 and J is TRBJ1-3; D not certain. The sequence was collected from a woman aged 80 or over with acute or convalescent COVID-19. Sequenced input: peripheral blood. The CDR3 region is CASMAPGISGNTIYF. The CDR3 bases are TGTGCCAGTATGGCCCCGGGGATCTCTGGAAACACCATATATTTT.